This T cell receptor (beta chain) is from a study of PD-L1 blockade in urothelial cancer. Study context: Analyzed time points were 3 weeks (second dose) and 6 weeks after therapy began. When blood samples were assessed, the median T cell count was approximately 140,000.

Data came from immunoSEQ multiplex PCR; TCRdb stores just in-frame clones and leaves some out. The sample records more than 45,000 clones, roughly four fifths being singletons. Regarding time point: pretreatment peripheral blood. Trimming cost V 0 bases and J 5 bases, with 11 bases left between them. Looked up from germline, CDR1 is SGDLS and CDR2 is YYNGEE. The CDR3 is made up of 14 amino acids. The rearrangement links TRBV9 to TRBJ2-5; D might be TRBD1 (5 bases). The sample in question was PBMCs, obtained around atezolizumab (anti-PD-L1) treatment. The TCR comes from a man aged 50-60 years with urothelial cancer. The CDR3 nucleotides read TGTGCCAGCAGCGTAGGCAGGGTTGATGAGACCCAGTACTTC. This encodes CASSVGRVDETQYF.